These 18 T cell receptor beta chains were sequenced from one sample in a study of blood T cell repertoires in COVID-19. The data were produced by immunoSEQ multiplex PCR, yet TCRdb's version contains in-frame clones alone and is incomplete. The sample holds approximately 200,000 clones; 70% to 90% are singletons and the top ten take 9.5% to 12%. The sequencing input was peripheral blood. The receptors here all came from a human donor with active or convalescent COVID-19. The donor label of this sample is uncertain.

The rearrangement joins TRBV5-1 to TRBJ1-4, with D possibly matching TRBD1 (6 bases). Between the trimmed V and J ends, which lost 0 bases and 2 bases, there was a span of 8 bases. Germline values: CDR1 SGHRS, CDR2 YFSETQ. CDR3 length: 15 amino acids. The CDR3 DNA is TGCGCCAGCAGCTTGGGAAGGGGGACTAATGAAAAACTGTTTTTT. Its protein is CASSLGRGTNEKLFF.

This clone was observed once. CDR3 protein: CASSIVSGDTEAFF. The DNA of the CDR3 is TGTGCCAGTAGTATCGTTTCGGGGGACACTGAAGCTTTCTTT. The J gene is TRBJ1-1, the V gene TRBV19, with D tentatively TRBD1 (5 bases). Germline loops: CDR1 LNHDA, CDR2 SQIVND (reference sequence). The CDR3 contains 14 residues. V dropped 3 bases and J dropped 3 bases, with 11 bases sitting between them.

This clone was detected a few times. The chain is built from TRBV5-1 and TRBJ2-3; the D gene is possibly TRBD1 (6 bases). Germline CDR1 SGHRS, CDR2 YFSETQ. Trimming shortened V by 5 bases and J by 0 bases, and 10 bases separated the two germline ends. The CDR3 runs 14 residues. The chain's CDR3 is CASSGQGSTDTQYF. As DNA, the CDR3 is TGCGCCAGCAGTGGCCAGGGGAGCACAGATACGCAGTATTTT.

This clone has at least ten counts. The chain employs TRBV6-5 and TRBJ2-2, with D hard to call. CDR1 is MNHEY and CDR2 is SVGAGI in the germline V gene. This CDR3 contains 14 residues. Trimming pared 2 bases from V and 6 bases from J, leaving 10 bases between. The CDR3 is CASSYPSWPGELFF. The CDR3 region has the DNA TGTGCCAGCAGTTACCCATCTTGGCCCGGGGAGCTGTTTTTT.

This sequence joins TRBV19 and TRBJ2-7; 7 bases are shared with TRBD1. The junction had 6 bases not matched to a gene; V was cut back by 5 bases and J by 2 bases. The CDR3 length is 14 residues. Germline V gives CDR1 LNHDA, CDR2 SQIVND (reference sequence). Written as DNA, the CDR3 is TGTGCCAGTAGTTCCCGGACAGGTCCCTACGAGCAGTACTTC. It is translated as CASSSRTGPYEQYF.

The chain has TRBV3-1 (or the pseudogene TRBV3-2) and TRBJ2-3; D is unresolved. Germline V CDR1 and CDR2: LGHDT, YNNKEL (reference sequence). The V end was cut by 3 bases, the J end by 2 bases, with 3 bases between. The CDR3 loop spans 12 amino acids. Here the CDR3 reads CASSHSTDTQYF. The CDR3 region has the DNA TGTGCCAGCAGCCACTCCACAGATACGCAGTATTTT.

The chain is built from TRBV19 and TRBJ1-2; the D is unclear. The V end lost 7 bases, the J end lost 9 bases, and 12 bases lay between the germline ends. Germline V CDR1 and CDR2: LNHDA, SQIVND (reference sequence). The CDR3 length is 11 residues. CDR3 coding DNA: TGTGCCAGTAACGCCCGGGAAAGCTACACCTTC. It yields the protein CASNARESYTF. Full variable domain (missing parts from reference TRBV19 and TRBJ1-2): DGGITQSPKYLFRKEGQNVTLSCEQNLNHDAMYWYRQDPGQGLRLIYYSQIVNDFQKGDIAEGYSVSREKKESFPLTVTSAQKNPTAFYLCASNARESYTFGSGTRLTVV.

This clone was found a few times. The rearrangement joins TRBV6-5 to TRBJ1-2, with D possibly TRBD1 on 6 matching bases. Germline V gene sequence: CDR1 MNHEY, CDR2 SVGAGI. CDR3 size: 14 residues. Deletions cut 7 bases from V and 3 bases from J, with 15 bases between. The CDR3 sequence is CASNPNRAHYGYTF. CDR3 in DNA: TGTGCCAGCAATCCCAACAGGGCCCACTATGGCTACACCTTC.

In DNA form, the CDR3 reads TGCGCCAGCAGTGGACAGGGGATGTCCTACGAGCAGTACTTC. Its translation: CASSGQGMSYEQYF. The chain recombines TRBV5-1 with TRBJ2-7; the match to TRBD1 covers 9 bases. This CDR3 spans 14 amino acids. CDR1 is SGHRS and CDR2 is YFSETQ in the germline V gene. Trimming cost V 5 bases and J 1 base; bases outside gene matches: 4.

The CDR3 reads CASSRGGDFNEKLFF. As DNA, the CDR3 is TGTGCCAGCAGCCGAGGGGGCGATTTTAATGAAAAACTGTTTTTT. The rearrangement joins TRBV13 to TRBJ1-4; 7 nucleotides line up with TRBD1. Germline values: CDR1 PRHDT, CDR2 FYEKMQ (reference sequence). The V and J ends lost 5 bases and 4 bases, in that order; junction bases with no gene match: 7. This CDR3 spans 15 amino acids.

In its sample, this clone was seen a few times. The CDR3 DNA is TGTGCCTCGGGACAGGGCAATGAGCAGTTCTTC. Its protein is CASGQGNEQFF. The chain employs TRBV10-3 and TRBJ2-1, with TRBD1 identical over 9 bases. Germline CDR1 is ENHRY and CDR2 is SYGVKD. V trimming: 11 bases; J trimming: 6 bases; junction bases outside the gene matches: 2. The CDR3 length is 11 residues.

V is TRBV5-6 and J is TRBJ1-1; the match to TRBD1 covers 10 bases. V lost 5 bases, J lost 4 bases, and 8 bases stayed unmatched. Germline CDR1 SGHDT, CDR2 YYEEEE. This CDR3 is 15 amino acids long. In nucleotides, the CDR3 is TGTGCCAGCAGTCCCGGGGGACAGGGGAGCACTGAAGCTTTCTTT. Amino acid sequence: CASSPGGQGSTEAFF.

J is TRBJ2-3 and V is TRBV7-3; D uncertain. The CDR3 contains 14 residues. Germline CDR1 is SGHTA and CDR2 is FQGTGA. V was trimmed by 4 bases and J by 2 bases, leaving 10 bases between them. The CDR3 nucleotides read TGTGCCAGCAGCTACTCTCCTTCCACAGATACGCAGTATTTT. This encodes CASSYSPSTDTQYF.

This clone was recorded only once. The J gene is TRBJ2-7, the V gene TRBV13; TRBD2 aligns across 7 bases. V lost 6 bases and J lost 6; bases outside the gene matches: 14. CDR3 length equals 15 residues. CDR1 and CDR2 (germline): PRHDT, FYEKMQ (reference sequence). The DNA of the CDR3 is TGTGCCAGCAGTTTGCGCGGGGCGTGGGGGGGCGAGCAGTACTTC. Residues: CASSLRGAWGGEQYF.

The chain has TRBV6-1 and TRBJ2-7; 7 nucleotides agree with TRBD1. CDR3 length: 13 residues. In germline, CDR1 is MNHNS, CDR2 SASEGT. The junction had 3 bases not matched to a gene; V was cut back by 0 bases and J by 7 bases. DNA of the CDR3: TGTGCCAGCAGTGAAGCGACAGGGCGTGAGCAGTACTTC. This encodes CASSEATGREQYF.

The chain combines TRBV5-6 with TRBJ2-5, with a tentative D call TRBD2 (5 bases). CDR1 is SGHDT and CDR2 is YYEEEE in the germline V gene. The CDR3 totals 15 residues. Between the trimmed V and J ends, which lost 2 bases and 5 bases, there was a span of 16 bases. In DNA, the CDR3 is TGTGCCAGCAGCTTTGCCCTCCGGGGTCGGGAGACCCAGTACTTC. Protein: CASSFALRGRETQYF.

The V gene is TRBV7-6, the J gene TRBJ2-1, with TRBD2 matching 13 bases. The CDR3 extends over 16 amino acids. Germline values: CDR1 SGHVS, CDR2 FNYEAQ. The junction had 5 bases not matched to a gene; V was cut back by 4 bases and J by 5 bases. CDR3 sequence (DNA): TGTGCCAGCAGCTCGGCGGGACTAGCGGGGCACAATGAGCAGTTCTTC. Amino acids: CASSSAGLAGHNEQFF.

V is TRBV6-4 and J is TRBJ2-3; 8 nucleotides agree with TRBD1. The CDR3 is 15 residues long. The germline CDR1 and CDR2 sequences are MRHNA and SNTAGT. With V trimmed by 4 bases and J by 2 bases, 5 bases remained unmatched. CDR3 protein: CASSAQGAVTDTQYF. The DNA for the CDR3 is TGTGCCAGCAGTGCGCAGGGGGCTGTCACAGATACGCAGTATTTT.